This T cell receptor beta chain emerged from a study of early T cells in non-severe SARS-CoV-2 infection. V trimming: 4 bases; J trimming: 2 bases; junction bases outside the gene matches: 5. CDR1 and CDR2 from the germline V gene are MNHEY and SVGAGI. This CDR3 has 16 amino acids. Each CDR3 protein gets one entry after TCRdb re-called the 5' RACE reads with MiXCR. The table lists 55,000 to 70,000 distinct CDR3 sequences, just under 5% of them singletons. This receptor was taken from an adult who was a healthcare worker with PCR-confirmed SARS-CoV-2 infection or an uninfected control (not recorded which). Sequences were obtained from whole blood. The chain combines TRBV6-5 with TRBJ2-1, with 10 bases identical to TRBD1. This CDR3 is CASSSVTGGTYNEQFF. CDR3 in DNA: TGTGCCAGCAGTTCTGTGACAGGGGGCACCTACAATGAGCAGTTCTTC.